This T cell receptor (beta chain) emerged from a study of beta chain features in type 1 diabetes. Study-level results: Shortening of TCRB CDR3s, moderate but significant, appeared in all four CD4+ subsets of Type 1 diabetes patients.

V was pared by 4 bases and J by 7 bases, with 10 bases between. Per germline, CDR1 SQVTM and CDR2 ANQGSEA. The CDR3 length is 11 residues. This clone occurred a few times. Its antigen is as yet unknown. The study reverse transcribed the entire isolated RNA, so it sequenced expressed TCRB transcripts. The data were produced by immunoSEQ multiplex PCR, yet TCRdb's version contains in-frame clones alone and is incomplete. This sample has hundreds of thousands of clones, with about 14% found just once. The receptor comes from a man younger than 35 with type 1 diabetes. The chain joins TRBV29-1 to TRBJ1-2; D not certain. What was sequenced was naive CD4+ T cells from blood. The CDR3 DNA follows: TGCAGCGTTGCGGTGGAAACTGGCTACACCTTC. This codes for CSVAVETGYTF.